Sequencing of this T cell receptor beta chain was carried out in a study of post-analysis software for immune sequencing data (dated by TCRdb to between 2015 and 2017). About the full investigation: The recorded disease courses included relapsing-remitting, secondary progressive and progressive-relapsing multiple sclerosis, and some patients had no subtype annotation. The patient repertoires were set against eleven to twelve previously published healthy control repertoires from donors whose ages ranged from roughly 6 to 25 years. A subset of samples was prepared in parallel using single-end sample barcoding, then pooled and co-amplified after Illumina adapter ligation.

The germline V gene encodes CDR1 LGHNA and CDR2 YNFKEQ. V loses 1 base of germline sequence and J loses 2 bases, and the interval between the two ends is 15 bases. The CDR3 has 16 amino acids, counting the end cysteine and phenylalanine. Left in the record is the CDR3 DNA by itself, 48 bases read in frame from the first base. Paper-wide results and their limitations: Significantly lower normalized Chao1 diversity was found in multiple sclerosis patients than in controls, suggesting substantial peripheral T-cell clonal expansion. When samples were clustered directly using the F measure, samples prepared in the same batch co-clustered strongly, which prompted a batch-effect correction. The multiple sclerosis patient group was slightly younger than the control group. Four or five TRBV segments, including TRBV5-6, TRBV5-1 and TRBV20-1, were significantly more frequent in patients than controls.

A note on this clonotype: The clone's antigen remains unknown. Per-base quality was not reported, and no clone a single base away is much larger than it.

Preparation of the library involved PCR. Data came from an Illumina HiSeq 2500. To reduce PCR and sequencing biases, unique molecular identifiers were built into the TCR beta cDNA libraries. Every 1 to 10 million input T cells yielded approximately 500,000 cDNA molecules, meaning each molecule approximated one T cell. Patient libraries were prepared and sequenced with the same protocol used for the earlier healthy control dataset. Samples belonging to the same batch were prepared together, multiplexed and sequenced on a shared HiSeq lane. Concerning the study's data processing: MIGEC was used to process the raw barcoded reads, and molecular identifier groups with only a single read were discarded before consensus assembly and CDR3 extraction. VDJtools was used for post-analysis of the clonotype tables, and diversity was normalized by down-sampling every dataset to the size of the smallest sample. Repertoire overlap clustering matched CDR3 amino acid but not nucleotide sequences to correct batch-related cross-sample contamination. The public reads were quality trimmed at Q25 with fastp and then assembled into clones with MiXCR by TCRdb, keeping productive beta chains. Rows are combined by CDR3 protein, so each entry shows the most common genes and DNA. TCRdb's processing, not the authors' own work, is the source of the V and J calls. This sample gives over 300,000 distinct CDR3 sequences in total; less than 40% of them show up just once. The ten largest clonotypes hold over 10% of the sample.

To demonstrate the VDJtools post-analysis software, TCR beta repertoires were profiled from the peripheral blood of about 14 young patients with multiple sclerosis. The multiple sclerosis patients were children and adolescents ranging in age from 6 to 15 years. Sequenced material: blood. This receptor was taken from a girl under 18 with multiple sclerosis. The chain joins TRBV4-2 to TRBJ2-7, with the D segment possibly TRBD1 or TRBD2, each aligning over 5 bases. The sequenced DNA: TGTGCCAGCAGCCAAGTAGCTGAGGGGATCACCTACGAGCAGTACTTC. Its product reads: CASSQVAEGITYEQYF.